This T cell receptor beta chain was recorded in a study of cytomegalovirus exposure and HLA in healthy donors. The study's findings and limits: Later on, an analysis tied 15,000 to 20,000 TCR beta sequences to HLA alleles at 0.05 false discovery rate.

Notes on this clone: No antigen is known for it.

The CDR3 is made up of 14 amino acids. Germline V lookup: CDR1 SGHRS, CDR2 YFSETQ. The V end was cut by 1 base, the J end by 2 bases, with 10 bases between. PCR primers comprised 60 Vbeta and 13 Jbeta primers. Generated by immunoSEQ multiplex PCR, the TCRdb table keeps only in-frame clones and is missing some. Of under 200,000 clones listed, roughly 80% are singletons. The V call is TRBV5-1, the J call TRBJ2-7, with TRBD1 as a possible D gene (5 bases). The specimen sequenced was PBMCs. This clonotype was obtained from a human donor in good health. The CDR3 DNA reads as TGCGCCAGCAGCTTGAACCCAGGGCCCTACGAGCAGTACTTC. Protein sequence: CASSLNPGPYEQYF.